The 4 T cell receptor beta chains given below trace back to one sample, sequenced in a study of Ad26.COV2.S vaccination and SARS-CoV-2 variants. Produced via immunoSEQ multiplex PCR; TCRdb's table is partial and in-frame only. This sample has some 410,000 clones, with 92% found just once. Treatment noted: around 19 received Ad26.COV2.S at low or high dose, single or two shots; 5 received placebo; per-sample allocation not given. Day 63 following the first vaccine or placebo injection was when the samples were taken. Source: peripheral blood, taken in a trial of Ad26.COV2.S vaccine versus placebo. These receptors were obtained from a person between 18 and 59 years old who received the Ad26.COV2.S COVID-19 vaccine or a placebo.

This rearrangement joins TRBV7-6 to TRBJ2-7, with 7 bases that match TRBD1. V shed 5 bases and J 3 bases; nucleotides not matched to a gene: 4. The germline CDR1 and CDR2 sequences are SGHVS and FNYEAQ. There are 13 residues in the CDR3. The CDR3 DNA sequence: TGTGCCAGCAGCAACCGACAGGGCTACGAGCAGTACTTC. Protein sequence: CASSNRQGYEQYF.

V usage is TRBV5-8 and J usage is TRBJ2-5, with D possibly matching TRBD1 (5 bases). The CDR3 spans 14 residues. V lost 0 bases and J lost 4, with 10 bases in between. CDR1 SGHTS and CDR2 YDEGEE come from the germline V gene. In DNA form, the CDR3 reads TGTGCCAGCAGCTTGGCGGGCCAGGGAGAGACCCAGTACTTC. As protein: CASSLAGQGETQYF.

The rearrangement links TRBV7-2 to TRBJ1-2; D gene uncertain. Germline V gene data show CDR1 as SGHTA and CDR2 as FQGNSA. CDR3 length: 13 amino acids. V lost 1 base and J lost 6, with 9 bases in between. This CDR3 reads CASSLGAGDGYTF. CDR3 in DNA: TGTGCCAGCAGCTTAGGGGCAGGTGATGGCTACACCTTC. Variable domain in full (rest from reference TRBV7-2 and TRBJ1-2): GAGVSQSPSNKVTEKGKDVELRCDPISGHTALYWYRQSLGQGLEFLIYFQGNSAPDKSGLPSDRFSAERTGGSVSTLTIQRTQQEDSAVYLCASSLGAGDGYTFGSGTRLTVV.

The CDR3 is CSGGQNTEAFF. CDR3 bases: TGCAGCGGGGGACAGAACACTGAAGCTTTCTTT. This chain uses TRBV29-1 with TRBJ1-1, with D maybe TRBD1 (6 bases). Trimming removed 7 bases from V and 1 base from J, with 7 bases in between. The CDR3 is 11 residues long. Looked up from germline, CDR1 is SQVTM and CDR2 is ANQGSEA.